These T cell receptor beta chains were read from a single sample in a study of blood T cell repertoires in COVID-19. The assay was immunoSEQ multiplex PCR, and TCRdb's table has in-frame clones only and misses some. This sample carries 150,000 to 200,000 clones, approximately 75% of them seen once, and the ten largest clones take approximately 11%. The sequenced sample was peripheral blood. The source of these receptors is a human donor in a cohort sampled during active COVID-19. CDR3s leave out the opening cysteine and the closing phenylalanine or tryptophan. The order of the fields is V gene, D gene, CDR3 protein. The D gene is left open where the match is weak.

v_call: TRBV28; d_call: -; cdr3_aa: ASRQGQETQY
v_call: TRBV25-1; d_call: TRBD2; cdr3_aa: ASSGLRAAGVVDEQF
v_call: TRBV12-3/TRBV12-4; d_call: -; cdr3_aa: ASSLWGPYEQY
v_call: TRBV27; d_call: TRBD2; cdr3_aa: ASSIGLAGVDEQF
v_call: TRBV4-1; d_call: -; cdr3_aa: ASSQEPRQDTQY
v_call: TRBV13; d_call: TRBD2; cdr3_aa: ASSSRMTSGGAGTQY
v_call: TRBV23-1; d_call: TRBD1; cdr3_aa: ASSYPGQERQSGTDTQY
v_call: TRBV11-2; d_call: TRBD1; cdr3_aa: ASSQDRGTTEAF
v_call: TRBV30; d_call: -; cdr3_aa: AWSLIRSSYNSPLH
v_call: TRBV19; d_call: TRBD2; cdr3_aa: ASSIGSSGETQY
v_call: TRBV3-1/TRBV3-2; d_call: TRBD2; cdr3_aa: ASSQESSGEETGELF
v_call: TRBV10-3; d_call: TRBD2; cdr3_aa: AISRLAGEGTQY
v_call: TRBV28; d_call: TRBD2; cdr3_aa: ASSLGGGAYEQY
v_call: TRBV6-5; d_call: -; cdr3_aa: ASTLSREQF
v_call: TRBV11-3; d_call: TRBD1; cdr3_aa: ASSLGGQGSNIQY
v_call: TRBV28; d_call: -; cdr3_aa: ASSFGRLTEAF
v_call: TRBV2; d_call: TRBD1; cdr3_aa: ASRGDSGSTTNEKLF
v_call: TRBV3-1/TRBV3-2; d_call: -; cdr3_aa: ASRPSESSYNEQF
v_call: TRBV6-6; d_call: -; cdr3_aa: ASRIQGTGNTIY
v_call: TRBV5-1; d_call: -; cdr3_aa: ASSLFDNEQF
v_call: TRBV9; d_call: -; cdr3_aa: ASSVTPGLTEAF
v_call: TRBV29-1; d_call: -; cdr3_aa: SEGTGETQY
v_call: TRBV5-5; d_call: -; cdr3_aa: ASSLVTIGPEQY
v_call: TRBV7-2; d_call: TRBD2; cdr3_aa: ASSLSGGRSGETQY
v_call: TRBV6-5; d_call: TRBD1; cdr3_aa: ASRDRGLSYEQY
v_call: TRBV7-8; d_call: TRBD1; cdr3_aa: ASSLVGQGAYEQY
v_call: TRBV18; d_call: TRBD1; cdr3_aa: ASSPGQNNEQY
v_call: TRBV9; d_call: -; cdr3_aa: ASSVGAGTDTQY
v_call: TRBV9; d_call: -; cdr3_aa: ASSVQGSGGYT
v_call: TRBV29-1; d_call: TRBD2; cdr3_aa: SVAGTSGRAAGDEQF
v_call: TRBV6-5; d_call: -; cdr3_aa: ASAGGVHGYT
v_call: TRBV7-9; d_call: -; cdr3_aa: ASSASEGEQF
v_call: TRBV12-3/TRBV12-4; d_call: -; cdr3_aa: ASSLQENTEAF
v_call: TRBV6-2/TRBV6-3; d_call: TRBD1; cdr3_aa: ASSISGTAPEAF
v_call: TRBV19; d_call: TRBD1; cdr3_aa: ASSELDRATDTQY
v_call: TRBV5-6; d_call: TRBD1; cdr3_aa: ASSRKTGGYQPQH
v_call: TRBV23-1; d_call: -; cdr3_aa: ASSQFPSGSGQGGNEQY
v_call: TRBV12-3/TRBV12-4; d_call: -; cdr3_aa: ATSKRGTEAF
v_call: TRBV4-3; d_call: -; cdr3_aa: ASSQERAGAGYT
v_call: TRBV2; d_call: -; cdr3_aa: ASSDPDSPDHEAF
v_call: TRBV5-6; d_call: -; cdr3_aa: ASSLNRVATDPQY
v_call: TRBV5-1; d_call: -; cdr3_aa: ASSTGAGVYEQY
v_call: TRBV7-7; d_call: TRBD2; cdr3_aa: ASSLSGSGRAGHEQF
v_call: TRBV10-2; d_call: -; cdr3_aa: ASSVGQLPADTQY
v_call: TRBV19; d_call: TRBD1; cdr3_aa: ASSVGGTGGGYGYT
v_call: TRBV4-3; d_call: TRBD1; cdr3_aa: ASSFGTGHYEQY
v_call: TRBV19; d_call: TRBD1; cdr3_aa: ASSANAGTGINQPQH
v_call: TRBV11-2; d_call: -; cdr3_aa: ASSLGGYYGYT
v_call: TRBV4-1; d_call: TRBD1; cdr3_aa: ASSQEQGVREQY
v_call: TRBV2; d_call: TRBD2; cdr3_aa: ASTPRLAGGLGTQY
v_call: TRBV19; d_call: -; cdr3_aa: ASSPIRVNLNEKLF
v_call: TRBV6-2/TRBV6-3; d_call: -; cdr3_aa: ASSTVWGEFNSPLH
v_call: TRBV7-2; d_call: TRBD1; cdr3_aa: ASSSQTGADYNEQF
v_call: TRBV7-2; d_call: -; cdr3_aa: ASSPAGSSSTDTQY
v_call: TRBV20-1; d_call: -; cdr3_aa: SASAPREASYNEQF
v_call: TRBV3-1/TRBV3-2; d_call: TRBD1; cdr3_aa: ASSQGGQRKQY
v_call: TRBV6-1; d_call: TRBD1; cdr3_aa: ASSDQGADTQY
v_call: TRBV28; d_call: -; cdr3_aa: ASSPGGGSNQPQH
v_call: TRBV28; d_call: TRBD2; cdr3_aa: ASSTAGGPQETQY
v_call: TRBV4-3; d_call: TRBD2; cdr3_aa: ASSSKSGGADTQY